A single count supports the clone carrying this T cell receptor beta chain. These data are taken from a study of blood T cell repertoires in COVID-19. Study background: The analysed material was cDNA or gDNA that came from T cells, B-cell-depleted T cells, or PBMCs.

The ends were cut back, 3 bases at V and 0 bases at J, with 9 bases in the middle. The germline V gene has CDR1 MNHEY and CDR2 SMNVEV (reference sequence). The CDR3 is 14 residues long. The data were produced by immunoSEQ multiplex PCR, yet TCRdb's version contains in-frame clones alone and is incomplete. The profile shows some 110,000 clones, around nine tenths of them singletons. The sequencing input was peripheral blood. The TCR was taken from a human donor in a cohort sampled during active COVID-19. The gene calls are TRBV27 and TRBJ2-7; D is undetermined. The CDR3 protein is CASSFRPSSYEQYF. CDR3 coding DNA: TGTGCCAGCAGTTTTAGGCCTAGCTCCTACGAGCAGTACTTC.